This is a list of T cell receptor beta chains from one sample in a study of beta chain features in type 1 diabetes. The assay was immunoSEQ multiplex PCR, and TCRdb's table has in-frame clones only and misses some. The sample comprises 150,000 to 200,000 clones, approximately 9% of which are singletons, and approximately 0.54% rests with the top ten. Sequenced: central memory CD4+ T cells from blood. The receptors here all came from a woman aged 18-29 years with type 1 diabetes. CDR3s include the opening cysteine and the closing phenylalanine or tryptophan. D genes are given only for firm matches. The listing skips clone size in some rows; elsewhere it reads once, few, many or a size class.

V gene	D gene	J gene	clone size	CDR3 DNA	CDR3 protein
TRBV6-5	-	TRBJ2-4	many	TGTGCCAGCAGCCCGACAGTAAACATTCAGTACTTC	CASSPTVNIQYF
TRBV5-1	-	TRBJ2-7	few	TGCGCCAGCAGCTTTCGAGGGGGCTCCTACGAGCAGTACTTC	CASSFRGGSYEQYF
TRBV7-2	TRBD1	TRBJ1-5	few	TGTGCCAGCAGCCGACAGGGTTTAGGACAGCCCCAGCATTTT	CASSRQGLGQPQHF
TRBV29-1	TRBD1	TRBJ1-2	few	TGCAGCGTTACCGGGACAGGGAGTGGCTACACCTTC	CSVTGTGSGYTF
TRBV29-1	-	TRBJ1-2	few	TGCAGCGTTGGGACTTGGACGGCCGAAGGCTACACCTTC	CSVGTWTAEGYTF
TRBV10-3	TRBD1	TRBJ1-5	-	TGTGCCATCAGCCGGGACAGCCGAAATCAGCCCCAGCATTTT	CAISRDSRNQPQHF
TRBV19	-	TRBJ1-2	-	TGTGCCAGTAGTAAACAGGGTAACTATGGCTACACCTTC	CASSKQGNYGYTF
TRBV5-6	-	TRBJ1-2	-	TGTGCCAGCAGCCCCTACAGCAACTATGGCTACACCTTC	CASSPYSNYGYTF
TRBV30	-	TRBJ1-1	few	TGTGCCTGGAGACAGCCCGGTTTTGAAGCTTTCTTT	CAWRQPGFEAFF
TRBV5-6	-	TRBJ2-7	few	TGTGCCAGCAGCACCCCGTATGGAGGGGCCGAGCAGTACTTC	CASSTPYGGAEQYF
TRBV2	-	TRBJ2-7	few	TGTGCCAGCAGTTCCGGGACTCTAGGGGACTTC	CASSSGTLGDF
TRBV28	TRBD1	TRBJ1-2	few	TGTGCCAGCAGTCAACCGACAGGGTTCAACACCTTC	CASSQPTGFNTF
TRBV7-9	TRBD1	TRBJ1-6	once	TGTGCCAGCAGCTTGGAGACAGGGGGTTCACCCCTCCACTTT	CASSLETGGSPLHF
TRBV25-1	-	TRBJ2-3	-	TGTGCCAGCAGGGCATCGGATACGCAGTATTTT	CASRASDTQYF
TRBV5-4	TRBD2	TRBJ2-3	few	TGTGCCAGCAGCTTGATAGGCGGGGGGGACACTAGCACAGATACGCAGTATTTT	CASSLIGGGDTSTDTQYF
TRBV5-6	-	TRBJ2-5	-	TGTGCCAGCTTTCCCCGAGCCTTCCAAGAGACCCAGTACTTC	CASFPRAFQETQYF
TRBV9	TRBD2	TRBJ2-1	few	TGTGCCAGCAGCGTAGGTACACTAGCGGGGGACAATGAGCAGTTCTTC	CASSVGTLAGDNEQFF
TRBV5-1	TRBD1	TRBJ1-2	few	TGCGCCAGCAGCTTGACAGGACAGGGATCGTCCTATGGCTACACCTTC	CASSLTGQGSSYGYTF
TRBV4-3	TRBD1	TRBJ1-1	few	TGCGCCAGCAGCCTCCGCCCTAGAGGGGGCTTTACGGGGAACACTGAAGCTTTCTTT	CASSLRPRGGFTGNTEAFF
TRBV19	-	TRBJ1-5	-	TGTGCCAGTAGTATTTGGTTTGGACAGATGAGCGATCAGCCCCAGCATTTT	CASSIWFGQMSDQPQHF
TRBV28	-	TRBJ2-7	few	TGTGCCAGCCTGGACTCCCCTCTCTACGAGCAGTACTTC	CASLDSPLYEQYF
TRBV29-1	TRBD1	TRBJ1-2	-	TGCAGCGCCCGCGGGACAGTTGACGGCTACACCTTC	CSARGTVDGYTF
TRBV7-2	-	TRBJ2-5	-	TGTGCCAGCAGCCCAATGGTTAGGGCAGGAGGAGGGACCCAGTACTTC	CASSPMVRAGGGTQYF
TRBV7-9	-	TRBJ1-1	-	TGTGCCAGCAGCTTACAGGGGTACACTGAAGCTTTCTTT	CASSLQGYTEAFF
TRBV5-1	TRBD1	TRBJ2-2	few	TGCGCCAGCTCCATCCGGGCAGGGGGAACGACCGGGGAGCTGTTTTTT	CASSIRAGGTTGELFF
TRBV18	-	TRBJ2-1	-	TGTGCCAGCTCACCACGCGGGATCGGAGGCTCCTACAATGAGCAGTTCTTC	CASSPRGIGGSYNEQFF
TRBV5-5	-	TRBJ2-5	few	TGTGCCAGCAGCTTGTCTGGGACACAGAAAGAGACCCAGTACTTC	CASSLSGTQKETQYF
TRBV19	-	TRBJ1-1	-	TGTGCCAGTAGTATTCGGGGAAGGATCACTGAAGCTTTCTTT	CASSIRGRITEAFF
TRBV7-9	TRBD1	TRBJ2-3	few	TGTGCCAGCAGCTTATCCCGGACAGGCGTCCCAGATACGCAGTATTTT	CASSLSRTGVPDTQYF
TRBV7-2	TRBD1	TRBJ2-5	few	TGTGCCAGCAGCTCTAGACAGGGAGAAGAGACCCAGTACTTC	CASSSRQGEETQYF
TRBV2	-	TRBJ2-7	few	TGTGCCAGCAGTGTTCTGGGGGCGCGAGACGAGCAGTACTTC	CASSVLGARDEQYF
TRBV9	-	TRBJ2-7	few	TGTGCCAGCAGCGTGGCAGGGGCTCCCTACGAGCAGTACTTC	CASSVAGAPYEQYF
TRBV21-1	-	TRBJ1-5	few	TGTGCCAGCAGCCAGAGGGACGCCGGGACAGGGAGTTTTCAGCCCCAGCATTTT	CASSQRDAGTGSFQPQHF
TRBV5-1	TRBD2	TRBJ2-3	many	TGCGCCAGCACCGGGGGGGTGCGCACAGATACGCAGTATTTT	CASTGGVRTDTQYF
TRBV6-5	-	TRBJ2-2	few	TGTGCCAGCAGTTCACAAACCGGGGAGCTGTTTTTT	CASSSQTGELFF